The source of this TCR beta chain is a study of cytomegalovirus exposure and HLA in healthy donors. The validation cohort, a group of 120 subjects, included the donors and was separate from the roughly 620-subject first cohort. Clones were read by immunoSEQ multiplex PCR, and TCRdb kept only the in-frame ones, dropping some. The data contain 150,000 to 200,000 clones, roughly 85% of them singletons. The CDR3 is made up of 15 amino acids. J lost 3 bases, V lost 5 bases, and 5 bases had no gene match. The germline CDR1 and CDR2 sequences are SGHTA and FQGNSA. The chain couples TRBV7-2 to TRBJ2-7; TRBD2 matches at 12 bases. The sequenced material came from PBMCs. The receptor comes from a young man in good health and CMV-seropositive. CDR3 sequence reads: CASSTLAGGLYEQYF. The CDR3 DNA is TGTGCCAGCAGCACCCTAGCGGGGGGGCTCTACGAGCAGTACTTC.